The 4 T cell receptor beta chains presented below share a single source sample, sequenced in a study of PD-L1 blockade in urothelial cancer. Measured with immunoSEQ multiplex PCR; TCRdb has only the in-frame clones, and not every one. The sample carries roughly 60,000 clones, over 70% recorded once. This material consisted of PBMCs, taken around atezolizumab (anti-PD-L1) treatment. These receptors were collected from a man between 65 and 79 years old with urothelial cancer.

V usage is TRBV5-1 and J usage is TRBJ2-3; TRBD1 agrees at 8 bases. CDR3 length: 15 residues. Looked up from germline, CDR1 is SGHRS and CDR2 is YFSETQ. The junction had 13 bases not matched to a gene; V was cut back by 6 bases and J by 7 bases. The CDR3 nucleotides read TGCGCCAGCACCCTGGACAGGGATCCCCCCAATACGCAGTATTTT. Translated, it gives CASTLDRDPPNTQYF. The whole variable domain, filled in from reference TRBV5-1 and TRBJ2-3, reads KAGVTQTPRYLIKTRGQQVTLSCSPISGHRSVSWYQQTPGQGLQFLFEYFSETQRNKGNFPGRFSGRQFSNSRSEMNVSTLELGDSALYLCASTLDRDPPNTQYFGPGTRLTVL.

The V and J genes are TRBV5-4 and TRBJ1-2; D might be TRBD1 (6 bases). Deletions cut 4 bases from V and 0 bases from J, with 10 bases between. Germline V gene sequence: CDR1 SGHNT, CDR2 YYREEE (reference sequence). The CDR3 covers 14 residues. CDR3 region: CASSEGTSNYGYTF. In DNA, the CDR3 is TGTGCCAGCAGCGAGGGGACATCTAACTATGGCTACACCTTC.

V usage is TRBV18 and J usage is TRBJ2-7; D unclear. Germline CDR1 reads KGHSH; CDR2 reads LQKENI. This CDR3 is 14 amino acids long. The ends were cut back, 3 bases at V and 4 bases at J, with 13 bases in the middle. CDR3 in DNA: TGTGCCAGCTCACCTGAGGTCCGTGGATACGAGCAGTACTTC. This translates into CASSPEVRGYEQYF.

At least ten counts were recorded for this clone. The V call is TRBV11-2, the J call TRBJ1-2, with a tentative D call TRBD1 (5 bases). The germline gives CDR1 SGHAT, CDR2 FQNNGV. This CDR3 comprises 17 residues. V lost 5 bases, J lost 4 bases, and 23 bases lay in between. The CDR3 nucleotides read TGTGCCAGCAGCGGAGCGGGCAGGGAAGGAGTGGCCTATGGCTACACCTTC. It specifies CASSGAGREGVAYGYTF.